The 8 T cell receptor beta chains below all came from one sample that was sequenced in a study of shared clonotypes between healthy human individuals. Using immunoSEQ multiplex PCR, the repertoire was profiled, and TCRdb retains in-frame clones only, with some absent. The sample carries 2,500,000 or so clones, around nine tenths recorded once. Sequencing was done on a sample of naive CD4+ T cells sorted from blood. Subset defined: CD45RA+ positively selected. These receptors were taken from a man younger than 35 in good health.

The V and J genes are TRBV11-1 and TRBJ2-4; D is uncertain. V was trimmed by 4 bases and J by 0 bases, leaving 16 bases between them. The CDR3 spans 17 residues. Germline V gene sequence: CDR1 SGHAT, CDR2 FQDESV (reference sequence). CDR3 in amino acids: CASSSLLSRLAKNIQYF. CDR3 coding DNA: TGTGCCAGCAGCTCCCTTTTATCACGCTTAGCCAAAAACATTCAGTACTTC.

This clone is a singleton in its sample. The chain recombines TRBV30 with TRBJ1-6, with 7 positions matching TRBD1. CDR1 GTSNPN and CDR2 SVGIG come from the germline V gene (reference sequence). CDR3 length: 15 residues. J was trimmed by 10 bases and V by 2 bases; bases with no gene match: 11. CDR3 loop: CAWSRTGQGGSPLHF. The DNA for the CDR3 is TGTGCCTGGAGTAGGACAGGCCAGGGGGGGTCACCCCTCCACTTT.

This chain connects TRBV5-5 to TRBJ2-5; D unresolved. The CDR3 is made up of 13 amino acids. Deletions cut 0 bases from V and 3 bases from J, with 6 bases between. Looked up from germline, CDR1 is SGHKS and CDR2 is YYEKEE (reference sequence). CDR3: CASSLGEKETQYF. CDR3 nucleotides: TGTGCCAGCAGCTTGGGGGAAAAAGAGACCCAGTACTTC.

The chain couples TRBV30 to TRBJ1-5; TRBD1 agrees at 8 bases. Germline V gives CDR1 GTSNPN, CDR2 SVGIG (reference sequence). The V and J ends lost 2 bases and 6 bases, in that order; junction bases with no gene match: 6. The CDR3 is made up of 14 amino acids. The CDR3 here is CAWSSDRVGQPQHF. The CDR3 bases are TGTGCCTGGAGTTCGGACAGGGTTGGTCAGCCCCAGCATTTT.

The chain carries TRBV27 and TRBJ1-1; unclear D gene. The CDR3 runs 15 residues. Looked up from germline, CDR1 is MNHEY and CDR2 is SMNVEV (reference sequence). The germline V and J ends were trimmed by 5 bases and 1 base, with 14 bases remaining between them. The CDR3 spells CASSPIPVWNTEAFF. CDR3 bases: TGTGCCAGCAGTCCCATCCCAGTTTGGAACACTGAAGCTTTCTTT.

The chain has TRBV6-5 and TRBJ2-5; D is ambiguous. V was cut by 0 bases and J by 0 bases, with 8 bases left in between. Germline values: CDR1 MNHEY, CDR2 SVGAGI. The CDR3 is 15 residues long. The CDR3 here is CASSYSGRYQETQYF. CDR3 nucleotides: TGTGCCAGCAGTTACTCAGGACGGTACCAAGAGACCCAGTACTTC.

The chain couples TRBV6-5 to TRBJ1-4; weak D call: TRBD1 (6 bases). CDR1 and CDR2 (germline): MNHEY, SVGAGI. The ends were cut back, 2 bases at V and 7 bases at J, with 14 bases in the middle. This CDR3 is built from 15 residues. The CDR3 spells CASSYQAGVGEKLFF. DNA of the CDR3: TGTGCCAGCAGTTACCAAGCAGGGGTCGGTGAAAAACTGTTTTTT.

This clone has a single count. Different DNA sequences within this sample yield the same CDR3. The chain recombines TRBV29-1 with TRBJ1-1; 8 bases are shared with TRBD1. This CDR3 has 13 amino acids. The ends lost 8 bases at V and 2 bases at J; junction bases unmatched: 7. Germline V CDR1 and CDR2: SQVTM, ANQGSEA. CDR3: CSTRTGGNTEAFF. Written as DNA, the CDR3 is TGCAGCACGCGAACAGGGGGAAACACTGAAGCTTTCTTT.